This TCR beta chain came from a study of T cells after yellow fever vaccination. Template-switching 5'RACE yielded the TCR cDNA; a universal primer site and UMIs were added in the process. MiXCR, run by TCRdb on the 5' RACE reads, gives a single entry per CDR3 protein. The top ten clones hold 16% of a sample with 400,000 to 650,000 distinct CDR3 sequences, just over 20% of them seen once. Deletions cut 3 bases from V and 12 bases from J, with 18 bases between. The CDR3 consists of 14 residues. Germline V lookup: CDR1 MNHEY, CDR2 SVGEGT. This clonotype has ten or more counts. The sample here was PBMCs, taken roughly 20 days after the first yellow fever vaccination. This TCR came from a man between 18 and 35 years old who received the YFV17D yellow fever vaccine. The V gene is TRBV6-2 or TRBV6-3, the J gene TRBJ2-1; D is unclear. CDR3 in DNA: TGTGCCAGCAGTTATACAACGGATCACCCTCGGCAGTTCTTC. This translates into CASSYTTDHPRQFF.